This section outlines one TCR beta chain sequence together with its context. This record belongs to a study of blood T cells in healthy people across ages. Through a sample-barcoded 5' primer and a J-beta primer mix, a second PCR was run for 7 to 11 cycles. TCRdb analysed the 5' RACE reads with MiXCR anew, one entry per CDR3 protein. The sample includes about 800,000 distinct CDR3 sequences, approximately 25% seen only once; the top ten take under 4%. This sample was also put to use in a study of T cells of mothers and their children.

The source of this sequence is a boy aged 10-17 years in good health. Sequenced: blood.

This chain's CDR3 is CSVRGTNNEQFF. The CDR3 coding sequence is TGCAGCGTGAGGGGGACTAACAATGAGCAGTTCTTC. The chain couples TRBV29-1 to TRBJ2-1, with D maybe TRBD2 (7 bases). The CDR3 extends over 12 amino acids. The ends were cut back, 6 bases at V and 5 bases at J, with 11 bases in the middle. Per germline, CDR1 SQVTM and CDR2 ANQGSEA.